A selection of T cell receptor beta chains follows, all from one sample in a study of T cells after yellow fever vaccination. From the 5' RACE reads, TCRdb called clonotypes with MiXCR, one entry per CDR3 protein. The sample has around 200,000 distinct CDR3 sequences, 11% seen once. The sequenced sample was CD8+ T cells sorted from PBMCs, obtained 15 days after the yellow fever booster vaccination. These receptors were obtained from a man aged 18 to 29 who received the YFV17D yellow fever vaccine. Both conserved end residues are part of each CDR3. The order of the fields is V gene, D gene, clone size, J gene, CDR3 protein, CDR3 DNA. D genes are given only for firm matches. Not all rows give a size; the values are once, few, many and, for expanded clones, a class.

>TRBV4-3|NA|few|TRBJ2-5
CASSQEDDGGGYMTQYF
TGCGCCAGCAGCCAAGAAGACGACGGGGGCGGGTATATGACCCAGTACTTC
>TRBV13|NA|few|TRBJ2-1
CASSLSVEQFF
TGTGCCAGCAGTTTATCCGTGGAGCAGTTCTTC
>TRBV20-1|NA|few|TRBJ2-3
CSARDPPGGTADTQYF
TGCAGTGCTAGAGATCCCCCCGGGGGGACAGCAGATACGCAGTATTTT
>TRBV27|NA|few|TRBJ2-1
CASSFQGLSYNEQFF
TGTGCCAGCAGTTTTCAGGGGCTGTCCTACAATGAGCAGTTCTTC
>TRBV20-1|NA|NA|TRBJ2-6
CSARDLGDGANVLTF
TGCAGTGCTAGAGATCTAGGGGATGGGGCCAACGTCCTGACTTTC
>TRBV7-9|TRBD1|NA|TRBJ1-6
CASSLAVRDRRSSYNSPLHF
TGTGCCAGCAGCTTAGCGGTCCGGGACAGGCGGAGCTCCTATAATTCACCCCTCCACTTT
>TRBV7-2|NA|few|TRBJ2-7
CASSLPRHGKSSYEQYF
TGTGCCAGCAGCTTACCCCGTCACGGGAAGTCGTCCTACGAGCAGTACTTC
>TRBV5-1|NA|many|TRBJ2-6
CASSLADIQGVSGANVLTF
TGCGCCAGCAGCCTCGCCGACATTCAGGGAGTATCTGGGGCCAACGTCCTGACTTTC
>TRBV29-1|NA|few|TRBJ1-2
CSVAQSYGYTF
TGCAGCGTTGCACAGTCCTATGGCTACACCTTC
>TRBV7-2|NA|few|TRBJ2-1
CASSNLGAVNEQFF
TGTGCCAGCAGCAACCTAGGGGCAGTCAATGAGCAGTTCTTC
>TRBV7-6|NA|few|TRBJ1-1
CASSLDGRVLNTEAFF
TGTGCCAGCAGCTTAGACGGCAGGGTCCTGAACACTGAAGCTTTCTTT
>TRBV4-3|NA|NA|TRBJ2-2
CASSLGNGELFF
TGCGCCAGCAGCCTTGGGAACGGGGAGCTGTTTTTT
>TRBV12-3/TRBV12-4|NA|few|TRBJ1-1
CASSFAGNTEAFF
TGTGCCAGCAGTTTCGCAGGGAACACTGAAGCTTTCTTT
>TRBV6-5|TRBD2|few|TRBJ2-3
CASRRLAGGPLPDTQYF
TGTGCCAGCAGAAGACTAGCGGGGGGCCCACTACCAGATACGCAGTATTTT
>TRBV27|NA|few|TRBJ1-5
CASTRGWGQPQHF
TGTGCCAGCACCCGGGGATGGGGTCAGCCCCAGCATTTT
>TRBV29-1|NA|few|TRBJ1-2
CSVGRVLGGYTF
TGCAGCGTTGGACGAGTCCTTGGTGGCTACACCTTC
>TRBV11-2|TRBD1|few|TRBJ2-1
CASSLKFWGTGPFF
TGTGCCAGCAGCTTAAAGTTTTGGGGGACAGGGCCGTTCTTC
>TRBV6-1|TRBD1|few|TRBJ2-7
CASSDWTGDHEQYF
TGTGCCAGCAGTGACTGGACAGGGGACCACGAGCAGTACTTC
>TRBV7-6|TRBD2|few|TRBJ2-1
CASSLVLSGDRSYNEQFF
TGTGCCAGCAGCTTAGTCCTTAGCGGGGACCGCTCCTACAATGAGCAGTTCTTC